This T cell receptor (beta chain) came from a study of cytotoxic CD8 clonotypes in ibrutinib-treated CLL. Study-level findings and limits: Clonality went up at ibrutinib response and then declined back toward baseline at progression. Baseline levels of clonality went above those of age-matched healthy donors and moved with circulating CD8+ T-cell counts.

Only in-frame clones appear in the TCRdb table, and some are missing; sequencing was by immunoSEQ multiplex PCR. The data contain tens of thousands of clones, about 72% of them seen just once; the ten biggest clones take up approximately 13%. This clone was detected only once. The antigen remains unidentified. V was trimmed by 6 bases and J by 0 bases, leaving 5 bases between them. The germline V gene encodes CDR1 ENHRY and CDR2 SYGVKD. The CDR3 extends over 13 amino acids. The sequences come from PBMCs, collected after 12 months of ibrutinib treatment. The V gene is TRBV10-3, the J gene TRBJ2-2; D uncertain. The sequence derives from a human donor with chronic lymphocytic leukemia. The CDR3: CAISGPNTGELFF. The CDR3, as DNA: TGTGCCATCAGCGGGCCGAACACCGGGGAGCTGTTTTTT.